One sample yielded the 13 T cell receptor beta chains listed below, sequenced in a study of cytomegalovirus exposure and HLA in healthy donors (dated by TCRdb to 2016 to 2017). Library construction relied on the immunoSEQ multiplex PCR assay. The multiplex PCR relied on a mix of 60 forward primers for TCR Vbeta segments and 13 reverse primers for TCR Jbeta segments. Drawn from immuneACCESS, this table holds only the in-frame rearrangements with V and J called that TCRdb kept. Clones are partly lost; checked studies trace under half to an unresolved V gene and leave the rest unexplained. This sample holds around 130,000 clones; around 66% were observed only once. The top ten clonotypes cover approximately 8.5% of the sample. The sample taken for sequencing was PBMCs. The receptor set was obtained from a woman in her forties in good health and CMV-seropositive.

The rearrangement uses TRBV7-9 and TRBJ2-7; 7 nucleotides agree with TRBD1. Trimming cost V 3 bases and J 3 bases; bases outside gene matches: 2. Germline-derived CDR1 and CDR2 are SEHNR and FQNEAQ (reference sequence). This CDR3 spans 13 amino acids. The CDR3 bases are TGTGCCAGCAGCTTCGACAGGGACTACGAGCAGTACTTC. This sequence encodes CASSFDRDYEQYF.

This chain joins TRBV19 and TRBJ1-5, with a weak D call TRBD1 (5 bases). In germline, CDR1 is LNHDA, CDR2 SQIVND (reference sequence). Trimming took off 3 bases at V and 5 bases at J, with 11 bases between the two ends. The CDR3 covers 14 residues. The CDR3 DNA is TGTGCCAGTAGTATCTTTGTGGGGCATCAGCCCCAGCATTTT. Amino acid sequence: CASSIFVGHQPQHF.

The chain couples TRBV7-9 to TRBJ2-7, with 10 bases matching TRBD1. V dropped 5 bases and J dropped 6; count of bases not matched to a gene: 7. This CDR3 is built from 14 residues. Germline-derived CDR1 and CDR2 are SEHNR and FQNEAQ (reference sequence). The CDR3 nucleotides are TGTGCCAGCAGCGAACCGGGACAGGGGCGCGAGCAGTACTTC. It translates to CASSEPGQGREQYF.

The V and J genes are TRBV19 and TRBJ2-4, with a possible D match to TRBD1 (6 bases). The CDR3 length is 14 residues. Germline loops: CDR1 LNHDA, CDR2 SQIVND (reference sequence). The V end was cut by 5 bases, the J end by 1 base, with 9 bases between. The CDR3 is CASSPQGAKNIQYF. As DNA, the CDR3 is TGTGCCAGTAGTCCCCAGGGGGCCAAAAACATTCAGTACTTC.

This clone was observed a single time. This chain connects TRBV5-4 to TRBJ2-2; the match to TRBD2 covers 7 bases. CDR1 and CDR2 (germline): SGHNT, YYREEE (reference sequence). The CDR3 has 14 amino acids. The V and J ends lost 4 bases and 1 base, in that order; junction bases with no gene match: 1. CDR3 amino acids: CASSPSGNTGELFF. The DNA for the CDR3 is TGTGCCAGCAGCCCTAGCGGGAACACCGGGGAGCTGTTTTTT.

The chain recombines TRBV7-6 with TRBJ2-5; 8 bases agree with TRBD1. Unmatched junction bases numbered 9, after V lost 5 bases and J lost 4 bases. CDR3 size: 15 residues. From germline, CDR1 is SGHVS and CDR2 FNYEAQ. CDR3 bases: TGTGCCAGCAGCCCCGGACAGGGCGAGGGAGAGACCCAGTACTTC. This sequence encodes CASSPGQGEGETQYF.

The V call is TRBV5-1, the J call TRBJ2-1, with 11 bases identical to TRBD2. The CDR3 totals 16 residues. CDR1 is SGHRS, CDR2 YFSETQ, per germline. V lost 3 bases to trimming and J lost 5 bases; unmatched junction nucleotides: 7. CDR3: CASSSPGTSGHNEQFF. The CDR3, as DNA: TGCGCCAGCAGCTCCCCCGGGACTAGCGGTCACAATGAGCAGTTCTTC.

As regards this clone: Additional DNA sequences in this sample encode the identical CDR3. This chain connects TRBV30 to TRBJ1-4; D gene ambiguous. From germline, CDR1 is GTSNPN and CDR2 SVGIG (reference sequence). There are 11 residues in the CDR3. Trimming took 0 bases from V and 8 from J, leaving 4 bases between them. In DNA, the CDR3 is TGTGCCTGGAGTGTGGCAGAAAAACTGTTTTTT. Its translation: CAWSVAEKLFF.

CDR3 DNA sequence: TGCGCCAGCAGCTGGGGGGCGGGGGGGGCTGAAGCTTTCTTT. Translation: CASSWGAGGAEAFF. The chain has TRBV5-1 and TRBJ1-1; D may be TRBD1 (6 bases). This CDR3 contains 14 residues. The ends were cut back, 3 bases at V and 6 bases at J, with 15 bases in the middle. In germline, CDR1 is SGHRS, CDR2 YFSETQ.

The rearrangement joins TRBV5-1 to TRBJ2-7, with D perhaps matching TRBD2 (6 bases). V was cut by 4 bases and J by 3 bases, with 20 bases left in between. The germline CDR1 and CDR2 sequences are SGHRS and YFSETQ. This CDR3 is 16 amino acids long. CDR3 loop: CASSGGILGGGYEQYF. For the CDR3, the DNA is TGCGCCAGCAGCGGCGGGATCCTTGGGGGTGGCTACGAGCAGTACTTC.

This clone was detected a few times. J is TRBJ2-7 and V is TRBV28; 10 nucleotides line up with TRBD1. Trimming cost V 3 bases and J 4 bases; bases outside gene matches: 15. Germline CDR1 MDHEN, CDR2 SYDVKM. The CDR3 is 18 amino acids. Here the CDR3 reads CASSFRGFRDRGAYEQYF. CDR3 in DNA: TGTGCCAGCAGTTTTCGGGGGTTTCGGGACAGGGGTGCTTACGAGCAGTACTTC.

The chain employs TRBV30 and TRBJ1-2; TRBD1 agrees at 8 bases. The CDR3 loop spans 13 amino acids. Germline CDR1 reads GTSNPN; CDR2 reads SVGIG (reference sequence). V lost 0 bases to trimming and J lost 9 bases; unmatched junction nucleotides: 6. CDR3 in amino acids: CAWSVRQGRRYTF. The CDR3 DNA is TGTGCCTGGAGTGTCCGACAGGGGCGACGCTACACCTTC.

The chain uses TRBV7-2 and TRBJ2-5; 11 bases are shared with TRBD2. The CDR3 contains 16 residues. The J segment lost 5 bases and the V segment lost 5 bases, leaving 10 bases of the junction unmatched. CDR1 is SGHTA and CDR2 is FQGNSA in the germline V gene. The CDR3 coding sequence is TGTGCCAGCAGCCGGAAGACTAGCGGGACTTGGGAGACCCAGTACTTC. Translated, it gives CASSRKTSGTWETQYF.